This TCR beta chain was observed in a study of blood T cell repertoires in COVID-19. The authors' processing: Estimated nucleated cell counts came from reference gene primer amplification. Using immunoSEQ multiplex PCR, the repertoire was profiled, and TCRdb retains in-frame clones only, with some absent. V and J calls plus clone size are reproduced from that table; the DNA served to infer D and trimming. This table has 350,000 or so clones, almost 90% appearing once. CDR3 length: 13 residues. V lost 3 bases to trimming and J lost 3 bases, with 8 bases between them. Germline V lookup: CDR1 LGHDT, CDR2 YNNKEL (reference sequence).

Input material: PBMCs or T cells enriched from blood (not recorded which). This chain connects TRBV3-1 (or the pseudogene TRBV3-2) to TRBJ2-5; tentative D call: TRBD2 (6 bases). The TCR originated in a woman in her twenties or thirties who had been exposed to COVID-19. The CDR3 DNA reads TGTGCCAGCAGCCACGGCGGGAAAGAGACCCAGTACTTC. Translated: CASSHGGKETQYF.